The 11 T cell receptor beta chains in this list originate from one sample, sequenced in a study of metastatic and nonmetastatic thyroid tumors. TCRdb re-called the PCR reads via MiXCR. The table has more than 30,000 clones, around 20% seen once. Thyroid surgery had not been preceded by any treatment in any patient. The specimen was blood. The source is a female donor with papillary thyroid cancer or a benign thyroid nodule (not recorded which). Some clones in this sample may be carry-over from other donors' samples.

There are a few counts of this clone. The V and J genes are TRBV28 and TRBJ2-7, with a weak D call TRBD1 (5 bases). This CDR3 spans 16 amino acids. Germline loops: CDR1 MDHEN, CDR2 SYDVKM. V dropped 4 bases and J dropped 0 bases, with 16 bases sitting between them. CDR3 sequence reads: CASSSHLDIRSYEQYF. CDR3 DNA sequence: TGTGCCAGCAGTTCCCATCTGGACATTCGCTCCTACGAGCAGTACTTC.

In its sample, this clone was seen many times. The V gene is TRBV27, the J gene TRBJ2-1; 7 bases map to TRBD1. The CDR3 sequence is 14 residues long. The junction had 5 bases not matched to a gene; V was cut back by 5 bases and J by 4 bases. CDR1 and CDR2 (germline): MNHEY, SMNVEV (reference sequence). CDR3 amino acids: CASSPGQRYNEQFF. Written as DNA, the CDR3 is TGTGCCAGCAGTCCGGGACAGAGGTACAATGAGCAGTTCTTC.

This clone was counted at least ten times. The rearrangement uses TRBV20-1 and TRBJ2-3; 8 bases fit TRBD2. Germline trimming cut 3 bases from V and 7 bases from J; bases unmatched to any gene: 12. CDR1 and CDR2 from the germline V gene are DFQATT and SNEGSKA (reference sequence). CDR3 length: 15 amino acids. CDR3 bases: TGCAGTGCTAGCGGGGCCAGCGGGGGAACCTATACGCAGTATTTT. Protein sequence: CSASGASGGTYTQYF.

The J gene is TRBJ2-7, the V gene TRBV6-5; no definite D call. Trimming removed 0 bases from V and 0 bases from J, with 9 bases in between. This CDR3 comprises 15 residues. From germline, CDR1 is MNHEY and CDR2 SVGAGI. The CDR3 sequence: CASSYSQAYSYEQYF. Here the CDR3 DNA reads TGTGCCAGCAGTTACTCTCAAGCGTACTCCTACGAGCAGTACTTC.

The gene calls are TRBV6-5 and TRBJ1-3; D remains unclear. V shed 0 bases and J shed 0 bases, with 6 bases lying between them. This CDR3 is built from 15 residues. Germline V gene lookup returns CDR1 MNHEY and CDR2 SVGAGI. In DNA form, the CDR3 reads TGTGCCAGCAGTTACTCAGCCCTCTCTGGAAACACCATATATTTT. Translating it yields CASSYSALSGNTIYF.

This clone was found many times. J is TRBJ2-3 and V is TRBV4-3; maybe TRBD1 (5 bases). Trimming left V 4 bases short and J 2 bases short, with 19 bases between. CDR3 length: 17 residues. Germline CDR1 and CDR2: LGHNA and YSLEER. CDR3 nucleotide sequence: TGCGCCAGCAGCCTCTCGATAGATCAGGGTTACACAGATACGCAGTATTTT. This encodes CASSLSIDQGYTDTQYF.

This clone showed up just a few times. The rearrangement links TRBV28 to TRBJ1-2, with D tentatively TRBD1 (5 bases). The germline gives CDR1 MDHEN, CDR2 SYDVKM. V lost 3 bases, J lost 4 bases, and 9 bases lay in between. The CDR3 runs to 13 residues. The CDR3 DNA reads as TGTGCCAGCAGTTTTGCAGGGACCTATGGCTACACCTTC. Translated: CASSFAGTYGYTF.

This clone has at least ten counts. The V call is TRBV5-1, the J call TRBJ2-7, with 8 bases fitting TRBD1. In germline, CDR1 is SGHRS, CDR2 YFSETQ. The CDR3 runs 14 residues. Trimming cost V 2 bases and J 1 base; bases outside gene matches: 2. Here the CDR3 reads CASSFRGLSYEQYF. CDR3 nucleotides: TGCGCCAGCAGCTTCAGGGGGCTATCCTACGAGCAGTACTTC.

In its sample, this clone was seen many times. V is TRBV9 and J is TRBJ2-5, with TRBD1 matching 9 bases. This CDR3 contains 16 residues. Trimming cost V 0 bases and J 5 bases; bases outside gene matches: 8. Germline values: CDR1 SGDLS, CDR2 YYNGEE. CDR3 nucleotides: TGTGCCAGCAGCGTAGAGGGACAGGGATTCGATGAGACCCAGTACTTC. This translates into CASSVEGQGFDETQYF. The full variable domain, with the rest looked up from reference TRBV9 and TRBJ2-5, is DSGVTQTPKHLITATGQRVTLRCSPRSGDLSVYWYQQSLDQGLQFLIQYYNGEERAKGNILERFSAQQFPDLHSELNLSSLELGDSALYFCASSVEGQGFDETQYFGPGTRLLVL.

The CDR3 nucleotides are TGTGCCTGGAGTTTGACAAGCTCTGGAAACACCATATATTTT. Protein product: CAWSLTSSGNTIYF. This chain uses TRBV30 with TRBJ1-3; no definite D call. In germline, CDR1 is GTSNPN, CDR2 SVGIG (reference sequence). The CDR3 contains 14 residues. The V gene lost 2 bases and the J gene lost 0 bases, with 8 bases spanning the gap.

In this sample, this clone turned up many times. The rearrangement joins TRBV6-2 or TRBV6-3 to TRBJ2-1, with D hard to call. Germline V gene data show CDR1 as MNHEY and CDR2 as SVGEGT. The CDR3 is made up of 11 amino acids. Trimming removed 6 bases at V and 4 bases at J, with 4 bases between. The CDR3 nucleotides are TGTGCCAGCAGCTGGTACAATGAGCAGTTCTTC. This gives the protein CASSWYNEQFF.